This TCR beta chain comes out of a study of blood T cell repertoires in COVID-19. In the source study's methods: Amplification from reference gene primers served as the basis for estimated nucleated cell counts. The table came from immunoSEQ multiplex PCR; TCRdb's copy has only in-frame clones and leaves some out. From that table come the V and J calls and clone size; the DNA was used to work out D and trimming. The sample lists just over 70,000 clones, over 65% occurring once. The CDR3 extends over 12 amino acids. Trimming left V 11 bases short and J 5 bases short, with 14 bases between. This sequence originates from a woman in her sixties or seventies with acute or convalescent COVID-19. The specimen was peripheral blood. The V call is TRBV12-3 or TRBV12-4, the J call TRBJ2-3; D may be TRBD2 (6 bases). The CDR3: CASGEHVDTQYF. DNA of the CDR3: TGTGCCTCGGGAGAACATGTAGATACGCAGTATTTT.